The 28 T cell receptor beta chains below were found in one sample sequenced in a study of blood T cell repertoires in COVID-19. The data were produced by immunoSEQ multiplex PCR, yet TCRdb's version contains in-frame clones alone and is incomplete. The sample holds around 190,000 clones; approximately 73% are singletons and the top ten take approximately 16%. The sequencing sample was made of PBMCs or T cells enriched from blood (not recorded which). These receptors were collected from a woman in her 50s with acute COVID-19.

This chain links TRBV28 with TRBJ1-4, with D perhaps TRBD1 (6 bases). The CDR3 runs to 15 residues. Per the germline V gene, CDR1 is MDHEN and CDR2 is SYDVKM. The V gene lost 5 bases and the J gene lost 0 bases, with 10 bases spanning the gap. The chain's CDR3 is CASSGGGSTNEKLFF. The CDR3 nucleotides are TGTGCCAGCAGTGGCGGGGGCTCAACTAATGAAAAACTGTTTTTT.

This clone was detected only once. CDR3 DNA sequence: TGTGCCAGCAGGGACACAGGGGGCCCTACTAATGAAAAACTGTTTTTT. Its protein product is CASRDTGGPTNEKLFF. The chain recombines TRBV3-1 (or the pseudogene TRBV3-2) with TRBJ1-4; 9 bases fit TRBD1. CDR3 size: 16 residues. Trimming took 6 bases from V and 2 from J; bases not matched to a gene: 7. CDR1 LGHDT and CDR2 YNNKEL come from the germline V gene (reference sequence).

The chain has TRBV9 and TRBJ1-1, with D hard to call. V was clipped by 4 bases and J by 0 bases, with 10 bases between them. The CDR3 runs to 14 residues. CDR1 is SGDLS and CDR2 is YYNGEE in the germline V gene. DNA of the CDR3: TGTGCCAGCAGCCCTAGCTTGGTGAACACTGAAGCTTTCTTT. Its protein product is CASSPSLVNTEAFF.

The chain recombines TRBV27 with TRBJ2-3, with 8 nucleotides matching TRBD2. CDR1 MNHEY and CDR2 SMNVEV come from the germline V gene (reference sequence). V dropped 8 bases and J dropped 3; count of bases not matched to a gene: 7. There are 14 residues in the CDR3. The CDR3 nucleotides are TGTGCCAGCGGCCGGGGGGGCGTGACAGATACGCAGTATTTT. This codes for CASGRGGVTDTQYF.

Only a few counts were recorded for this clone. CDR3 coding DNA: TGTGCCAGCAGAACCACGGGAAGGGCCTACGAGCAGTACGTC. Amino acids: CASRTTGRAYEQYV. This chain uses TRBV28 with TRBJ2-7; possible D gene TRBD2, 5 bases. V lost 6 bases, J lost 2 bases, and 14 bases lay in between. The germline CDR1 and CDR2 sequences are MDHEN and SYDVKM. The CDR3 loop spans 14 amino acids.

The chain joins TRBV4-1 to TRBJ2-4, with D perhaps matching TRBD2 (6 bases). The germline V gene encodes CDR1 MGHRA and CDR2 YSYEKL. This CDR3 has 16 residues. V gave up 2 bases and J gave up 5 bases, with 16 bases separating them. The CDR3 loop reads CASSQLSGHSQNIQYF. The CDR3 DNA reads TGCGCCAGCAGCCAACTGAGCGGGCACTCACAAAACATTCAGTACTTC.

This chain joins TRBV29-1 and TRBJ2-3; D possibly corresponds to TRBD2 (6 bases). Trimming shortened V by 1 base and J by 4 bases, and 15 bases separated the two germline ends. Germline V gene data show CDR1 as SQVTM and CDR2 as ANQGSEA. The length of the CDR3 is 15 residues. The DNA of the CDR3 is TGCAGCGTTGAAGGGCGACTAGTTTCGGCAGATACGCAGTATTTT. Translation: CSVEGRLVSADTQYF.

CDR3 loop: CASSLGVGGTYNEQFF. The CDR3 DNA sequence: TGTGCCAGCAGCTTAGGGGTAGGGGGCACCTACAATGAGCAGTTCTTC. The chain recombines TRBV7-9 with TRBJ2-1, with TRBD1 matching 7 bases. The CDR3 is 16 amino acids. Germline lookup yields CDR1 SEHNR and CDR2 FQNEAQ (reference sequence). With V trimmed by 1 base and J by 2 bases, 5 bases remained unmatched.

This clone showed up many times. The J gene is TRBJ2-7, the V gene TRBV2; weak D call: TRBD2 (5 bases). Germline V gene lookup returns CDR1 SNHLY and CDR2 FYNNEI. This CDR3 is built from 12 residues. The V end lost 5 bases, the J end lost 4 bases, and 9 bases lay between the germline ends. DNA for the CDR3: TGTGCCAGCAGTACCGAGGGATACGAGCAGTACGTC. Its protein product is CASSTEGYEQYV.

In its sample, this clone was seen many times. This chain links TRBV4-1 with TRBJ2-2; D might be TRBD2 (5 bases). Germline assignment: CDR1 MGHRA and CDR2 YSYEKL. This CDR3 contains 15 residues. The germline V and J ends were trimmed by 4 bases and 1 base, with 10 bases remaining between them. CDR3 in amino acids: CASSPHRGNTGELFF. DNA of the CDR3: TGCGCCAGCAGCCCCCACCGGGGGAACACCGGGGAGCTGTTTTTT.

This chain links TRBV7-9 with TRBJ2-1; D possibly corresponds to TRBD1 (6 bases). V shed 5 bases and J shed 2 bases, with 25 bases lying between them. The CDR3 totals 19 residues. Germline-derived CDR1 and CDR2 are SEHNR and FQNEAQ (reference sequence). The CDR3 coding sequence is TGTGCCAGCAGCCCCGACTGGGCAGGGGAAGTGAGGGCCTACAATGAGCAGTTCTTC. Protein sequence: CASSPDWAGEVRAYNEQFF.

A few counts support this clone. CDR3 region: CATSDGGRARSYEQYV. As DNA, the CDR3 is TGTGCCACCAGTGACGGGGGGAGGGCGCGCTCCTACGAGCAGTACGTC. This chain uses TRBV24-1 with TRBJ2-7; 7 bases are a match to TRBD2. V was clipped by 4 bases and J by 0 bases; unmatched bases: 8. Germline CDR1 and CDR2: KGHDR and SFDVKD. The CDR3 covers 16 residues.

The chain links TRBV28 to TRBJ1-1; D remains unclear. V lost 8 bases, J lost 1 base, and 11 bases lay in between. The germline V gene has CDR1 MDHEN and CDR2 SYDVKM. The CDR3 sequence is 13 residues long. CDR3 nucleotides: TGTGCCAGCCGCTCCACAGAGAACACTGAAGCTTTCTTT. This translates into CASRSTENTEAFF. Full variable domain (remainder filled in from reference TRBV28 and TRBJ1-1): DVKVTQSSRYLVKRTGEKVFLECVQDMDHENMFWYRQDPGLGLRLIYFSYDVKMKEKGDIPEGYSVSREKKERFSLILESASTNQTSMYLCASRSTENTEAFFGQGTRLTVV.

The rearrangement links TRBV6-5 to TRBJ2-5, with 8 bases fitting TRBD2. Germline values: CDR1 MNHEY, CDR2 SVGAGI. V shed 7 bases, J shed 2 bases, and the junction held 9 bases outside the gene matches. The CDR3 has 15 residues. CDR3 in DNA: TGTGCCAGCAACCCGGGGGGGCCGGGGCAAGAGACCCAGTACTTC. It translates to CASNPGGPGQETQYF.

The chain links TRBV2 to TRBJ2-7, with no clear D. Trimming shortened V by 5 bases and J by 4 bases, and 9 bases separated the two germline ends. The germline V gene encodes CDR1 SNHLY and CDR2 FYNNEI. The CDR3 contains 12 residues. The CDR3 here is CASSQQSYEQYV. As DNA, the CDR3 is TGTGCCAGCAGTCAACAGTCATACGAGCAGTACGTC.

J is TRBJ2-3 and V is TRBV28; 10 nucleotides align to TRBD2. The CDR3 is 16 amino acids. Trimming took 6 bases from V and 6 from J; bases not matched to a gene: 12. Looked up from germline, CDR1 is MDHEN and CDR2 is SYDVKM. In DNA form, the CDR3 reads TGTGCCAGCAGCTCCTCGCAGCGGGGGGGCCTCGATACGCAGTATTTT. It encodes CASSSSQRGGLDTQYF.

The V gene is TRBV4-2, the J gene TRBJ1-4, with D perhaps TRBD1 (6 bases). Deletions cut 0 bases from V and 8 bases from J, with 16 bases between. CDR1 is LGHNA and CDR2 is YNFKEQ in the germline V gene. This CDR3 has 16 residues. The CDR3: CASSQDVGGGAEKLFF. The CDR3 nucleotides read TGTGCCAGCAGCCAAGATGTCGGCGGGGGCGCGGAAAAACTGTTTTTT.

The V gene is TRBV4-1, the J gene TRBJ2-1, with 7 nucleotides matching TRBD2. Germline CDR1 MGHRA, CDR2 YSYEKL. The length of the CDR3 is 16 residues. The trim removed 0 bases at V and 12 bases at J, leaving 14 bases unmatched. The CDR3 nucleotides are TGCGCCAGCAGCCAAGAGAAGCGGGGAAATAGTCCGGGGCAGTTCTTC. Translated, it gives CASSQEKRGNSPGQFF.

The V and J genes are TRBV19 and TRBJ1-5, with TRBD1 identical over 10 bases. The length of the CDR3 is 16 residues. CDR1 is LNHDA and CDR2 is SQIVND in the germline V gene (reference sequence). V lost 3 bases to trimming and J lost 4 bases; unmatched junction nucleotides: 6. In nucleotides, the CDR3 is TGTGCCAGTAGTATGGAGACAGGGGGCGGGAATCAGCCCCAGCATTTT. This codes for CASSMETGGGNQPQHF. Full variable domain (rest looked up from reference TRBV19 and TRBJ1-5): DGGITQSPKYLFRKEGQNVTLSCEQNLNHDAMYWYRQDPGQGLRLIYYSQIVNDFQKGDIAEGYSVSREKKESFPLTVTSAQKNPTAFYLCASSMETGGGNQPQHFGDGTRLSIL.

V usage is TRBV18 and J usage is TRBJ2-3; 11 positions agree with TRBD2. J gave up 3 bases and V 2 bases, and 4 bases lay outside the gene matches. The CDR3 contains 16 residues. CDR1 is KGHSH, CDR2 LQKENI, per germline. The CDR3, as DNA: TGTGCCAGCTCACCAACCTCTAGCGGGGGGACAGATACGCAGTATTTT. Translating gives CASSPTSSGGTDTQYF.

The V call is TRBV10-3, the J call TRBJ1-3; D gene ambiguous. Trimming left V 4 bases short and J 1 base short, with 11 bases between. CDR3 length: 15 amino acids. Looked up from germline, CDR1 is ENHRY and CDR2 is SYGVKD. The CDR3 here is CAISVEGMSGNTIYF. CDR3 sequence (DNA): TGTGCCATCAGTGTTGAGGGAATGTCTGGAAACACCATATATTTT.

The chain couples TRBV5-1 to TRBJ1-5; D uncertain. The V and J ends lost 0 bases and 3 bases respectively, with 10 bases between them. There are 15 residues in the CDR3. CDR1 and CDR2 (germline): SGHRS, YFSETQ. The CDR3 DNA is TGCGCCAGCAGCTTGGTACCGGGGAACAATCAGCCCCAGCATTTT. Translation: CASSLVPGNNQPQHF.

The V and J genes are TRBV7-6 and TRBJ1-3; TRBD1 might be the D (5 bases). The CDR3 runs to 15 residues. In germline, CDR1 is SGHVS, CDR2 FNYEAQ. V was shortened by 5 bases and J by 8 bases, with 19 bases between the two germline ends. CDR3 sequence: CASSPPGGAGHTIYF. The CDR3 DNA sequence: TGTGCCAGCAGCCCCCCGGGGGGAGCGGGCCACACCATATATTTT. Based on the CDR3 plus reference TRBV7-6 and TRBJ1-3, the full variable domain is GAGVSQSPRYKVTKRGQDVALRCDPISGHVSLYWYRQALGQGPEFLTYFNYEAQQDKSGLPNDRFSAERPEGSISTLTIQRTEQRDSAMYRCASSPPGGAGHTIYFGEGSWLTVV.

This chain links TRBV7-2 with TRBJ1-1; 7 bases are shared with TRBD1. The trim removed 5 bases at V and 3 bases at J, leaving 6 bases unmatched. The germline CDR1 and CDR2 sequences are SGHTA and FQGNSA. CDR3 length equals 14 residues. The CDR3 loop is CASSPQGPYTEAFF. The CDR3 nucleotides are TGTGCCAGCAGCCCACAGGGGCCTTACACTGAAGCTTTCTTT.

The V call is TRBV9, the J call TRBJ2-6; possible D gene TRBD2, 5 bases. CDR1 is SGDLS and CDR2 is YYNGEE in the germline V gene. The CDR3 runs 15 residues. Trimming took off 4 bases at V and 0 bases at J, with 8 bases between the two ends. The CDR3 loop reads CASSIRGSGANVLTF. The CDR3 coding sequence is TGTGCCAGCAGCATTCGGGGCTCTGGGGCCAACGTCCTGACTTTC.

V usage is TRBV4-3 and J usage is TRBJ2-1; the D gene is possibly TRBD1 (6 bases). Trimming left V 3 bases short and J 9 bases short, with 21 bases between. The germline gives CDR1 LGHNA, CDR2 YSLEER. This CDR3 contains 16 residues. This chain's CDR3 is CASSHTWGLVSAEQFF. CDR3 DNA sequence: TGCGCCAGCAGCCACACCTGGGGGCTAGTTTCGGCTGAGCAGTTCTTC.

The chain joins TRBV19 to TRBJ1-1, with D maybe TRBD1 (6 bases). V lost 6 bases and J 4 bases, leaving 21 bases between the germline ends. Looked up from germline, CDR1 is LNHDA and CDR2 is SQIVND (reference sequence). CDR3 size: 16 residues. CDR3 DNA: TGTGCCAGTAGCCCCTTCGTCGGCCAAGGGGGCACTGAAGCTTTCTTT. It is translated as CASSPFVGQGGTEAFF. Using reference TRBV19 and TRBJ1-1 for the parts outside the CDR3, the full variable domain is DGGITQSPKYLFRKEGQNVTLSCEQNLNHDAMYWYRQDPGQGLRLIYYSQIVNDFQKGDIAEGYSVSREKKESFPLTVTSAQKNPTAFYLCASSPFVGQGGTEAFFGQGTRLTVV.

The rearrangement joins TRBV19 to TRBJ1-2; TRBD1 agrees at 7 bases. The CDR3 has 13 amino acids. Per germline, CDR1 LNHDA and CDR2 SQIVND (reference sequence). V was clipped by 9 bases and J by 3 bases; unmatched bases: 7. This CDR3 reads CASAGTAHYGYTF. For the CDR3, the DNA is TGTGCCAGCGCCGGGACAGCGCACTATGGCTACACCTTC.